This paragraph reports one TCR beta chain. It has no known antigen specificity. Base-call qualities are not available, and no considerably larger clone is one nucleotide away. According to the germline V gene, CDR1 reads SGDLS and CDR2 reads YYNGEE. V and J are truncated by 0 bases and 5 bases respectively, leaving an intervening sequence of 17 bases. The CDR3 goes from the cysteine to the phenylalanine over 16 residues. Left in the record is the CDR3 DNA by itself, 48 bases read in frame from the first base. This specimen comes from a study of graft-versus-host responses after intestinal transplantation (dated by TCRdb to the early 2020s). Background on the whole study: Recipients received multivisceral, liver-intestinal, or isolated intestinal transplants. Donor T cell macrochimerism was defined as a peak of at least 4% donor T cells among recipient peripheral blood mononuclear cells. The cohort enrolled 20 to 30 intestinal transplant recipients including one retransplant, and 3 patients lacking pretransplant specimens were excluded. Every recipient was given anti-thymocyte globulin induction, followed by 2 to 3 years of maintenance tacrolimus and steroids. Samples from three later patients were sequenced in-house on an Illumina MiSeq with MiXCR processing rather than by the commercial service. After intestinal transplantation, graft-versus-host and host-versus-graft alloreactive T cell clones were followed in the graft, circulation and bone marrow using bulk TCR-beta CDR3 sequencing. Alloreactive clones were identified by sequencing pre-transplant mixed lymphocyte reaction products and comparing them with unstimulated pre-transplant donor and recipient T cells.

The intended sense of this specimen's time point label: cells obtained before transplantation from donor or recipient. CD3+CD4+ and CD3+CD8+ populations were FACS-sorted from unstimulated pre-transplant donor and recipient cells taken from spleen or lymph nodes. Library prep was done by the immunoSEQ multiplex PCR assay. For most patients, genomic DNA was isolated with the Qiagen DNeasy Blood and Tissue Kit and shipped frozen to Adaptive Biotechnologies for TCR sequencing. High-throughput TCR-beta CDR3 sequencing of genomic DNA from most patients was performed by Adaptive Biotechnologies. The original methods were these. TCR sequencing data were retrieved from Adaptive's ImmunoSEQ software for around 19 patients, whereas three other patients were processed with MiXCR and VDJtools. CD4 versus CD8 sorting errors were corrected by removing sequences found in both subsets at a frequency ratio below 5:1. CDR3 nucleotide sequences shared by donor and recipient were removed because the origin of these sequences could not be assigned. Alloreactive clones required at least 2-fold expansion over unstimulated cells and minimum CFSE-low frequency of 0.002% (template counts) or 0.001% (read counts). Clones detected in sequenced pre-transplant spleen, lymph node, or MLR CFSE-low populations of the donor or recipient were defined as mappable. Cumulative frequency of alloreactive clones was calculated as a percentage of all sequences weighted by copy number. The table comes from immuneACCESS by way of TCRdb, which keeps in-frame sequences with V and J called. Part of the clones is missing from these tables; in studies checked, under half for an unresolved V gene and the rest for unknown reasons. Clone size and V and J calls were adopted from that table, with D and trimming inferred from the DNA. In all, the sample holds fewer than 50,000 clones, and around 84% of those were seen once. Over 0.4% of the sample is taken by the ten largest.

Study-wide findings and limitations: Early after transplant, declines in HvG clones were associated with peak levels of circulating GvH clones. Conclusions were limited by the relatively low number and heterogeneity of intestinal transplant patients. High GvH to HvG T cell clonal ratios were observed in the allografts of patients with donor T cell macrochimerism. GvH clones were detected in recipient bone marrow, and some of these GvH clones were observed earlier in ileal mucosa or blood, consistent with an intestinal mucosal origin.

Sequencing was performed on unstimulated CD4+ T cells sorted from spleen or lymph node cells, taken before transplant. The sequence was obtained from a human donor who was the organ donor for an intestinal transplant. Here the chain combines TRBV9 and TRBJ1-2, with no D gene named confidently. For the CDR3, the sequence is CASSVGDADSFYGYTF. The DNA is TGTGCCAGCAGCGTAGGGGATGCAGATTCTTTTTATGGCTACACCTTC.